This T cell receptor (beta chain) appears in the sequencing data of a study of post-analysis software for immune sequencing data. For the study at large: As for disease course, relapsing-remitting, secondary progressive and progressive-relapsing multiple sclerosis were all included. Study-level findings and limits: Patients had higher frequencies than controls of about five TRBV segments, including TRBV5-6, TRBV5-1 and TRBV20-1.

The germline CDR1 and CDR2 sequences are SQVTM and ANQGSEA. The V gene end was trimmed by 1 base and the J gene end by 0 bases; junction bases not matched to a gene: 5. This CDR3 is built from 16 residues. Built from TCR beta cDNA, the libraries had unique molecular identifiers in them. The source material, about 0.9 to 10 million T cells, gave rise to 450,000 to 550,000 cDNA molecules. TCRdb itself ran the PCR reads through MiXCR, one entry per CDR3 protein. Here the sample spans hundreds of thousands of distinct CDR3 sequences, less than 40% being singletons. With respect to this clonotype: What it binds is unknown.

The V and J genes are TRBV29-1 and TRBJ2-5; TRBD2 matches at 10 bases. Sequenced input: blood. The clonotype originates from a girl aged 5-17 years with multiple sclerosis. The CDR3 DNA follows: TGCAGCGTTGAAGCCCCCCTAGCGGGGGACCAAGAGACCCAGTACTTC. It specifies CSVEAPLAGDQETQYF.